The source of this T cell receptor (beta chain) is a study of blood T cell repertoires in COVID-19. Study in general: The United States, Italy and Spain provided the acute and convalescent COVID-19 samples.

Study processing details: It was from reference gene primer amplification that nucleated cell counts were estimated. Data came from immunoSEQ multiplex PCR; TCRdb stores just in-frame clones and leaves some out. The DNA was the basis for D and trimming; V, J and clone size are from that table. Among 130,000 to 150,000 clones listed, less than 85% were seen once. V gave up 1 base and J gave up 1 base, with 10 bases separating them. The CDR3 contains 15 residues. Per the germline V gene, CDR1 is SEHNR and CDR2 is FQNEAQ (reference sequence). The source material was peripheral blood. The source is a woman older than 75 in a cohort sampled during active or convalescent COVID-19. The genes are TRBV7-9 and TRBJ1-1, with D possibly being TRBD1 (5 bases). CDR3 protein: CASSLGLGPNTEAFF. The DNA of the CDR3 is TGTGCCAGCAGCTTAGGCCTGGGGCCGAACACTGAAGCTTTCTTT.